This passage covers 20 T cell receptor beta chains from one sample sequenced in a study of OX40 agonist ivuxolimab in advanced cancers. Profiling relied on immunoSEQ multiplex PCR, and the TCRdb table lists in-frame clones only, not all of them. The data hold roughly 95,000 clones, with 85% to 90% observed a single time. This specimen consisted of CD4+ or CD8+ T cells sorted from blood, obtained in a trial of the OX40 agonist ivuxolimab. The receptors derive from an adult with an advanced solid tumor such as melanoma, head and neck, liver or kidney cancer.

The chain joins TRBV7-6 to TRBJ1-1; D perhaps matches TRBD1 (5 bases). Trimming removed 1 base from V and 0 bases from J, with 15 bases in between. CDR1 is SGHVS and CDR2 is FNYEAQ in the germline V gene. This CDR3 is built from 17 residues. This CDR3 reads CASSLGTGGGVNTEAFF. The CDR3 coding sequence is TGTGCCAGCAGCTTAGGTACCGGGGGAGGGGTGAACACTGAAGCTTTCTTT.

The gene calls are TRBV18 and TRBJ2-1, with TRBD2 matching 14 bases. This CDR3 has 15 residues. Germline V gene sequence: CDR1 KGHSH, CDR2 LQKENI. V lost 5 bases, J lost 7 bases, and 4 bases stayed unmatched. The CDR3 is CASSGLAGGLNEQFF. CDR3 nucleotides: TGTGCCAGCTCAGGACTAGCGGGAGGTCTTAATGAGCAGTTCTTC.

The chain has TRBV11-1 and TRBJ2-5; D not resolved. The CDR3 length is 14 residues. V dropped 4 bases and J dropped 5 bases, with 14 bases sitting between them. Germline CDR1 and CDR2: SGHAT and FQDESV (reference sequence). The CDR3 loop reads CASSSLEGRETQYF. In DNA form, the CDR3 reads TGTGCCAGCAGCTCTCTCGAAGGTCGCGAGACCCAGTACTTC.

V gene TRBV5-8 combines with J gene TRBJ1-2; 7 bases fit TRBD1. The V and J ends lost 0 bases and 8 bases, in that order; junction bases with no gene match: 10. The CDR3 has 15 residues. The germline gives CDR1 SGHTS, CDR2 YDEGEE. CDR3 nucleotides: TGTGCCAGCAGCTTGGCACCGGGACAGTCTCACGGCTACACCTTC. It encodes CASSLAPGQSHGYTF.

This clone was recorded once. The DNA of the CDR3 is TGTGCCAGCAGTGAAGCAACTGAAGCTTTCTTT. Translating it yields CASSEATEAFF. This chain links TRBV6-1 with TRBJ1-1; D is uncertain. This CDR3 spans 11 amino acids. Germline assignment: CDR1 MNHNS and CDR2 SASEGT. V was pared by 0 bases and J by 5 bases, with 1 base between.

V gene TRBV10-3 combines with J gene TRBJ2-1; the match to TRBD2 covers 7 bases. The germline V gene encodes CDR1 ENHRY and CDR2 SYGVKD. Germline trimming cut 6 bases from V and 7 bases from J; bases unmatched to any gene: 12. CDR3 length equals 15 residues. CDR3: CAISIGAGAGNEQFF. CDR3 coding DNA: TGTGCCATCAGCATCGGGGCGGGAGCGGGGAATGAGCAGTTCTTC.

The V call is TRBV4-1, the J call TRBJ2-7; D remains unclear. V lost 3 bases and J 0 bases, leaving 15 bases between the germline ends. This CDR3 spans 16 amino acids. Germline V gene sequence: CDR1 MGHRA, CDR2 YSYEKL. The CDR3 spells CASSHPTARSSYEQYF. CDR3 DNA sequence: TGCGCCAGCAGCCACCCCACAGCGAGGAGCTCCTACGAGCAGTACTTC.

The rearrangement links TRBV5-1 to TRBJ2-3, with TRBD1 as a possible D gene (5 bases). The germline gives CDR1 SGHRS, CDR2 YFSETQ. The ends were cut back, 6 bases at V and 4 bases at J, with 18 bases in the middle. The CDR3 covers 15 residues. The CDR3 reads CASKDGQGGADTQYF. CDR3 in DNA: TGCGCCAGCAAGGACGGCCAGGGTGGGGCAGATACGCAGTATTTT.

This chain connects TRBV19 to TRBJ2-5, with 12 bases identical to TRBD2. The CDR3 sequence is 16 residues long. Germline V gene lookup returns CDR1 LNHDA and CDR2 SQIVND (reference sequence). Trimming at V came to 6 bases and at J to 4 bases, leaving 9 bases not matched to a gene. DNA of the CDR3: TGTGCCAGTAGCCTAACTAGCGGGAGGTTCGGAGAGACCCAGTACTTC. Residues: CASSLTSGRFGETQYF.

The CDR3 nucleotides read TGTGCCAGCAGTTTTTTAATAGCGGGAGTTAACGAGCAGTACTTC. This gives the protein CASSFLIAGVNEQYF. The chain combines TRBV27 with TRBJ2-5; 9 bases are a match to TRBD2. With the DNA end fitting TRBJ2-7 better, the J assignment may be wrong. The length of the CDR3 is 15 residues. The germline V gene has CDR1 MNHEY and CDR2 SMNVEV (reference sequence).

The CDR3 region is CASVVSGMANEKLFF. CDR3 in DNA: TGTGCTAGTGTCGTCTCGGGGATGGCTAATGAAAAACTGTTTTTT. This chain joins TRBV12-5 and TRBJ1-4; D is uncertain. Looked up from germline, CDR1 is LGHNT and CDR2 is FRNRAP. The CDR3 sequence is 15 residues long. V lost 7 bases and J lost 3, with 15 bases in between.

The V and J genes are TRBV5-1 and TRBJ2-1; 8 bases line up with TRBD2. Per germline, CDR1 SGHRS and CDR2 YFSETQ. This CDR3 region has 15 residues. J gave up 8 bases and V 4 bases, and 11 bases lay outside the gene matches. This CDR3 reads CASSLRAGATDEQFF. As DNA, the CDR3 is TGCGCCAGCAGCCTCCGAGCGGGAGCGACGGATGAGCAGTTCTTC.

The chain links TRBV6-6 to TRBJ2-7; the D gene is possibly TRBD2 (5 bases). CDR3 length equals 14 residues. V lost 3 bases to trimming and J lost 0 bases, with 9 bases between them. CDR1 and CDR2 (germline): MNHNY, SVGAGI (reference sequence). The CDR3 protein is CASSYRRSSYEQYF. CDR3 in DNA: TGTGCCAGCAGTTATAGGAGGAGCTCCTACGAGCAGTACTTC.

The chain combines TRBV19 with TRBJ2-3; D is perhaps TRBD1 (5 bases). Per the germline V gene, CDR1 is LNHDA and CDR2 is SQIVND (reference sequence). The CDR3 is 13 amino acids. The V end was cut by 9 bases, the J end by 5 bases, with 15 bases between. CDR3 sequence: CASQRQLEDTQYF. In DNA form, the CDR3 reads TGTGCCAGCCAAAGACAGTTGGAAGATACGCAGTATTTT.

Remarks on this clone: The junction does not match germline at one end; this may be a read error. The chain joins TRBV30 to TRBJ1-3, with unresolved D. Per germline, CDR1 GTSNPN and CDR2 SVGIG (reference sequence). The CDR3 sequence is 14 residues long. The CDR3 here is CAWSFTRIKEKLHF. In DNA, the CDR3 is TGTGCCTGGAGCTTCACAAGAATTAAGGAGAAGTTGCATTTT.

This clone has just a few counts. The chain employs TRBV5-1 and TRBJ2-3, with TRBD2 as a possible D gene (6 bases). Germline assignment: CDR1 SGHRS and CDR2 YFSETQ. CDR3 length equals 14 residues. V lost 0 bases, J lost 8 bases, and 13 bases lay in between. The DNA for the CDR3 is TGCGCCAGCAGCTTGGGTATGGGGGAGGCTACGCAGTATTTT. Translated: CASSLGMGEATQYF.

The gene calls are TRBV5-6 and TRBJ2-4; TRBD1 might be the D (6 bases). The V gene's germline CDR1 is SGHDT and CDR2 YYEEEE. The CDR3 contains 15 residues. V was shortened by 2 bases and J by 0 bases, with 9 bases between the two germline ends. The CDR3 nucleotides read TGTGCCAGCAGCTTAGGACAGCTAGCCAAAAACATTCAGTACTTC. This translates into CASSLGQLAKNIQYF.

The chain links TRBV7-9 to TRBJ2-3, with 8 bases identical to TRBD2. The CDR3 has 17 residues. Germline assignment: CDR1 SEHNR and CDR2 FQNEAQ (reference sequence). The V and J ends lost 4 bases and 3 bases, in that order; junction bases with no gene match: 12. CDR3 sequence reads: CASSSGGGSGSTDTQYF. In DNA form, the CDR3 reads TGTGCCAGCAGCTCTGGCGGGGGCAGCGGGAGTACAGATACGCAGTATTTT.

With respect to this clone: The same CDR3 arises from other DNA sequences in this sample as well. DNA for the CDR3: TGTGCCAGCTCACCTTTGACTAGCACAGATACGCAGTATTTT. As protein: CASSPLTSTDTQYF. This sequence joins TRBV18 and TRBJ2-3; D ambiguous. Germline lookup yields CDR1 KGHSH and CDR2 LQKENI. The V gene lost 3 bases and the J gene lost 0 bases, with 7 bases spanning the gap. This CDR3 comprises 14 residues.

This clone was observed a single time. The chain carries TRBV6-1 and TRBJ2-1, with D unresolved. The CDR3 extends over 11 amino acids. V was clipped by 10 bases and J by 10 bases, with 14 bases between them. CDR1 is MNHNS and CDR2 is SASEGT in the germline V gene. CDR3 region: CATRSPIEQFF. The CDR3 region has the DNA TGTGCCACCCGTAGTCCGATCGAGCAGTTCTTC.